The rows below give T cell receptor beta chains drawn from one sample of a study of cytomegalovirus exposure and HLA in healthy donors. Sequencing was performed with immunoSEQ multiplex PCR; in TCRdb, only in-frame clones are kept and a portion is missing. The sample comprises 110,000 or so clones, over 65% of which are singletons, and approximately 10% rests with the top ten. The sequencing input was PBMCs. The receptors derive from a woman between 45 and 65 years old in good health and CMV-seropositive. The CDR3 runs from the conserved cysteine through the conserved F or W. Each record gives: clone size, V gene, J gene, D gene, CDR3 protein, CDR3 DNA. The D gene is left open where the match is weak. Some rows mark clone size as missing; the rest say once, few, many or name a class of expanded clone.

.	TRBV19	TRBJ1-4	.	CASSGPQGEKLFF	TGTGCCAGTTCCGGGCCCCAGGGGGAAAAACTGTTTTTT
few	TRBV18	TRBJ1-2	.	CASSPLQDYGYTF	TGTGCCAGCTCACCACTCCAGGACTATGGCTACACCTTC
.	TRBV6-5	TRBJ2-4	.	CASSYGANIAKNIQYF	TGTGCCAGCAGTTACGGGGCTAATATAGCCAAAAACATTCAGTACTTC
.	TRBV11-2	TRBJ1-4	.	CASSLGQGTEEKLFF	TGTGCCAGCAGCTTAGGTCAGGGGACGGAAGAAAAACTGTTTTTT
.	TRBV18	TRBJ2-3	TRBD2	CASGLAGTDTQYF	TGTGCCAGTGGACTAGCGGGAACAGATACGCAGTATTTT
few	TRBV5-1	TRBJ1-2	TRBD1	CASSGLGQGGGYTF	TGCGCCAGCAGCGGATTGGGACAGGGTGGCGGCTACACCTTC
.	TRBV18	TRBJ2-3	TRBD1	CASSPQQGVTDTQYF	TGTGCCAGCTCACCACAGCAGGGGGTAACAGATACGCAGTATTTT
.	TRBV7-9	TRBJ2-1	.	CASSFRAGNSYNEQFF	TGTGCCAGCAGCTTCCGAGCGGGCAACTCCTACAATGAGCAGTTCTTC
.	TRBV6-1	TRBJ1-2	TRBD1	CASSEGTVGGDYGYTF	TGTGCCAGCAGTGAAGGGACGGTAGGGGGCGACTATGGCTACACCTTC
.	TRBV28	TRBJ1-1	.	CASSLRGGAEAFF	TGTGCCAGCAGTTTGAGAGGCGGAGCTGAAGCTTTCTTT
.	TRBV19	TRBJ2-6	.	CASSPGVGSSGANVLTF	TGTGCCAGTAGTCCAGGGGTTGGCAGCTCTGGGGCCAACGTCCTGACTTTC
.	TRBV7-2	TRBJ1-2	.	CASSSRPAWQGYGYTF	TGTGCCAGCAGCTCGAGGCCGGCTTGGCAGGGGTATGGCTACACCTTC
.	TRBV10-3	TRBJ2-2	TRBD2	CAISESGLAAGELFF	TGTGCCATCAGTGAGTCGGGACTAGCGGCCGGGGAGCTGTTTTTT
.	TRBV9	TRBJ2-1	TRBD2	CASSSPRGGYNEQFF	TGTGCCAGCAGCTCCCCTCGCGGGGGCTACAATGAGCAGTTCTTC
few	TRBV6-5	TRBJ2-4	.	CATRLGNIQYF	TGTGCCACCCGACTGGGAAACATTCAGTACTTC
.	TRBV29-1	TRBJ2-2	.	CSGGQLNTGELFF	TGCAGCGGGGGGCAGCTCAACACCGGGGAGCTGTTTTTT
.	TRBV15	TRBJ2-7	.	CATSRVGGLPYEQYF	TGTGCCACCAGCAGAGTTGGCGGATTGCCCTACGAGCAGTACTTC
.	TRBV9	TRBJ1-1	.	CASSRGYNTEAFF	TGTGCCAGTAGCAGGGGCTATAACACTGAAGCTTTCTTT
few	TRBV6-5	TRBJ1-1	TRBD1	CASSDRGGAFF	TGTGCCAGCAGCGACAGGGGGGGAGCTTTCTTT
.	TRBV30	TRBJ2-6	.	CAWHWSELSGANVLTF	TGTGCCTGGCATTGGTCTGAGCTCTCTGGGGCCAACGTCCTGACTTTC
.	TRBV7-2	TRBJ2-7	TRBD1	CASSFDRGGNEQYF	TGTGCCAGCAGCTTCGACAGGGGTGGCAACGAGCAGTACTTC
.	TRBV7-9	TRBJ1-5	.	CASSIRDFPQHF	TGTGCCAGCAGCATCAGGGACTTTCCCCAGCATTTT
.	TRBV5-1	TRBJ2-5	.	CASRSTYQETQYF	TGCGCCAGCAGGAGTACGTACCAAGAGACCCAGTACTTC
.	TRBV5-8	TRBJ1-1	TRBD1	CASSMGTGVGAFF	TGTGCCAGCAGCATGGGGACAGGAGTAGGGGCTTTCTTT
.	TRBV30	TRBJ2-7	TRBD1	CAWGKGTGGEQYF	TGTGCCTGGGGGAAAGGGACAGGGGGCGAGCAGTACTTC
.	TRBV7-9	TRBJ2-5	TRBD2	CASSLWTSGEETQYF	TGTGCCAGCAGCTTATGGACTAGCGGTGAAGAGACCCAGTACTTC
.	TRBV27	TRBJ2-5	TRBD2	CASSRGGAGAPQETQYF	TGTGCCAGCAGTAGGGGTGGGGCGGGAGCGCCCCAAGAGACCCAGTACTTC
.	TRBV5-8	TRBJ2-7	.	CASSGTGTVGEQYF	TGTGCCAGCAGCGGAACCGGGACTGTGGGCGAGCAGTACTTC
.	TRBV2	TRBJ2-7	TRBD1	CASSDGTGDTYEQCF	TGTGCCAGCAGTGACGGGACAGGGGATACCTACGAGCAGTGCTTC